This TCR beta chain emerged from a study of blood T cell repertoires in COVID-19. This clone was counted a few times. Measured with immunoSEQ multiplex PCR; TCRdb has only the in-frame clones, and not every one. The sample records about 210,000 clones, about four fifths being singletons. The TCR comes from a middle-aged woman with active or convalescent COVID-19. Sample: peripheral blood.

CDR3 protein: CASSLGLDNVLAKNIQYF. The DNA of the CDR3 is TGTGCCAGCAGCTTAGGTCTGGACAACGTCCTAGCCAAAAACATTCAGTACTTC. The chain carries TRBV7-2 and TRBJ2-4, with D possibly TRBD1 on 5 matching bases. The V end was cut by 1 base, the J end by 0 bases, with 16 bases between. Germline V CDR1 and CDR2: SGHTA, FQGNSA. CDR3 length equals 18 residues.